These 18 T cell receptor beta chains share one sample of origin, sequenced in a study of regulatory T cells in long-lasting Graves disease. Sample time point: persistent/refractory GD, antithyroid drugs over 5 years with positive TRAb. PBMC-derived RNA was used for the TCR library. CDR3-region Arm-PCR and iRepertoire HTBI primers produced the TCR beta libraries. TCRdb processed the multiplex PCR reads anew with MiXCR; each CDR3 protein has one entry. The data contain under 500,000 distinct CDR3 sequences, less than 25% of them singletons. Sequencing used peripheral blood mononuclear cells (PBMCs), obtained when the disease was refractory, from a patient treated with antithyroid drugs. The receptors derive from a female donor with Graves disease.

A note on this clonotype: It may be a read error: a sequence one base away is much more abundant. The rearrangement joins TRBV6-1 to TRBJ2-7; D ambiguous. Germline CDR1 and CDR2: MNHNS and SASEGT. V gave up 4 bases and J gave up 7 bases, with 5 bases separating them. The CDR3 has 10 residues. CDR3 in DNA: TGTGCCAGCAGTGTCTTTGAGCAGTACTTC. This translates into CASSVFEQYF.

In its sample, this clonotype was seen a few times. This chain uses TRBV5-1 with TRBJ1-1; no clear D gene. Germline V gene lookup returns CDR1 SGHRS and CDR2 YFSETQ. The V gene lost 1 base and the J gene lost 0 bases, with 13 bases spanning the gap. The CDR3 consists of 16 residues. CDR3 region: CASSLPSGSMNTEAFF. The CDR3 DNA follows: TGCGCCAGCAGCTTGCCAAGTGGGTCAATGAACACTGAAGCTTTCTTT. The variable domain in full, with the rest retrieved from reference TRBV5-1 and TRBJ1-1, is KAGVTQTPRYLIKTRGQQVTLSCSPISGHRSVSWYQQTPGQGLQFLFEYFSETQRNKGNFPGRFSGRQFSNSRSEMNVSTLELGDSALYLCASSLPSGSMNTEAFFGQGTRLTVV.

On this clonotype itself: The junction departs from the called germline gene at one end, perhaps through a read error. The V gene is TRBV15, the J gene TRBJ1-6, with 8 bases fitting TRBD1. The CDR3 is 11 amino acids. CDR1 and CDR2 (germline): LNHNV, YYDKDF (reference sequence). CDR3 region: CATSTGQGCLF. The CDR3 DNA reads TGTGCCACCAGCACCGGACAGGGTTGTCTCTTT.

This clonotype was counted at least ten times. In DNA form, the CDR3 reads TGTGCCAGCAGTTTATCTGTGGACTATGGCTACACCTTC. Its translation: CASSLSVDYGYTF. The rearrangement uses TRBV28 and TRBJ1-2; D gene ambiguous. The length of the CDR3 is 13 residues. Trimming shortened V by 1 base and J by 3 bases, and 6 bases separated the two germline ends. The germline gives CDR1 MDHEN, CDR2 SYDVKM.

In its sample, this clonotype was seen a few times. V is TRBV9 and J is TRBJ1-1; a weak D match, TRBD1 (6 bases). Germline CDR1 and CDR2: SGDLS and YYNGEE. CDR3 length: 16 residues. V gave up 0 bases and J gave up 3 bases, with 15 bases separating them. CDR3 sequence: CASSVAHSEGDTEAFF. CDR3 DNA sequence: TGTGCCAGCAGCGTAGCCCATAGCGAGGGGGACACTGAAGCTTTCTTT.

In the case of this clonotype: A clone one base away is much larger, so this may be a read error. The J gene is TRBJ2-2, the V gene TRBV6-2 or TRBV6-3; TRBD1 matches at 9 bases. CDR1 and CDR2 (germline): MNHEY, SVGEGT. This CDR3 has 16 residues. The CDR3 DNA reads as TGTGCCGGCAGTTATAAGGGACAGGGCTACACCGGGGAGCTGTTTTTT. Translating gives CAGSYKGQGYTGELFF.

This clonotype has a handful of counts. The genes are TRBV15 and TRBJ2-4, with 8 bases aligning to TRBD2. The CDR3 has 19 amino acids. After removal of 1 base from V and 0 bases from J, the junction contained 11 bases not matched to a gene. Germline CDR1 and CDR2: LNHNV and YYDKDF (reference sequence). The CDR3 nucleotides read TGTGCCACCAGCAGAGCGGGCTTGGCGGGAGGCGGAGCCAAAAACATTCAGTACTTC. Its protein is CATSRAGLAGGGAKNIQYF.

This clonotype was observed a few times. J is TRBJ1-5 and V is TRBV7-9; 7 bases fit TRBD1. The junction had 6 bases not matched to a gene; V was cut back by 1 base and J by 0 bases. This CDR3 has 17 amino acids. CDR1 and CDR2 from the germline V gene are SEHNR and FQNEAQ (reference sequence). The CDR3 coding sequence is TGTGCCAGCAGCTTAGTTCGAACAGGGGATAGCAATCAGCCCCAGCATTTT. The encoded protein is CASSLVRTGDSNQPQHF.

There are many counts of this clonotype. The CDR3 protein is CASSLLGQGSNQPQHF. CDR3 coding DNA: TGTGCCAGCAGTTTACTGGGGCAGGGGAGCAATCAGCCCCAGCATTTT. This rearrangement joins TRBV12-3 or TRBV12-4 to TRBJ1-5, with TRBD1 as a possible D gene (6 bases). The CDR3 length is 16 residues. The ends were cut back, 2 bases at V and 1 base at J, with 12 bases in the middle.

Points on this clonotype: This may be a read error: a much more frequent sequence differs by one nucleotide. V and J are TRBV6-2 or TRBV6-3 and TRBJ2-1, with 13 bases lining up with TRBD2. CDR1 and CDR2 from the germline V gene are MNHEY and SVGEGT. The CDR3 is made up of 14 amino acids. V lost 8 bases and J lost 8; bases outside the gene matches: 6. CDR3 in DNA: TGTGCCAGCCCCACTAGCGGGAGGGCCGATGAGCAGTTCTTC. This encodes CASPTSGRADEQFF.

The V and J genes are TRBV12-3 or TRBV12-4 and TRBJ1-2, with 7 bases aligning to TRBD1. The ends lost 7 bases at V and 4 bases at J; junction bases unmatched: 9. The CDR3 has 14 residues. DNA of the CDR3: TGTGCCAGCACCCTAACCGGGACAGCCTATGGCTACACCTTC. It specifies CASTLTGTAYGYTF.

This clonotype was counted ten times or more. As DNA, the CDR3 is TGTGCCAGCAGCCGAGGGGACCCAGGGGACACTGAAGCTTTCTTT. This translates into CASSRGDPGDTEAFF. The genes are TRBV13 and TRBJ1-1; perhaps TRBD1 as D (6 bases). This CDR3 is 15 amino acids long. The germline V gene encodes CDR1 PRHDT and CDR2 FYEKMQ (reference sequence). V was cut by 5 bases and J by 3 bases, with 16 bases left in between.

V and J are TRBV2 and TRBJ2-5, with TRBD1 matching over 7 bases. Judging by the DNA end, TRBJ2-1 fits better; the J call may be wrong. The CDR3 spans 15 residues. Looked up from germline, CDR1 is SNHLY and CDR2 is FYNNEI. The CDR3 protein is CASRLWQGDYNEQFF. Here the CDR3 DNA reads TGTGCCAGCAGATTATGGCAGGGGGACTACAATGAGCAGTTCTTC.

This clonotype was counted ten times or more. The CDR3 region has the DNA TGTGCCAGCAGTTACTATGACAGCGATAATTCACCCCTCCACTTT. Its protein is CASSYYDSDNSPLHF. This rearrangement joins TRBV6-2 or TRBV6-3 to TRBJ1-6, with a tentative D call TRBD1 (5 bases). Germline CDR1 MNHEY, CDR2 SVGEGT. The length of the CDR3 is 15 residues. Between the trimmed V and J ends, which lost 1 base and 5 bases, there was a span of 9 bases.

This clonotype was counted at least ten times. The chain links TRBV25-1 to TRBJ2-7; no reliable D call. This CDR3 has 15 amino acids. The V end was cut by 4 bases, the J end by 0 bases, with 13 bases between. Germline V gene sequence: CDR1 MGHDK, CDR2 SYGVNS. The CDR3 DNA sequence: TGTGCCAGCAGTGGAGCAGGAGACATCTCCTACGAGCAGTACTTC. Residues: CASSGAGDISYEQYF.

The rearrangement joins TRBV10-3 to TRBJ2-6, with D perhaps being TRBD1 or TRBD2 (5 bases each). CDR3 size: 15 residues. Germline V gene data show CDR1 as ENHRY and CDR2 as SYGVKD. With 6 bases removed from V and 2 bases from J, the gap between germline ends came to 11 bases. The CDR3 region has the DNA TGTGCCATCAGAGACGTGGGGGCTGGGGCCAACGTCCTGACTTTC. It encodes CAIRDVGAGANVLTF.

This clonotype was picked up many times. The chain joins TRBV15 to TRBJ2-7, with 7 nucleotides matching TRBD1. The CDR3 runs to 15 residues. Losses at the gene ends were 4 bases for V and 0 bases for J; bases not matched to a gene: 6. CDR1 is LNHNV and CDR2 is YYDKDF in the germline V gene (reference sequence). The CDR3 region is CATSISGTASYEQYF. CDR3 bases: TGTGCCACCAGCATCTCCGGGACAGCCTCCTACGAGCAGTACTTC.

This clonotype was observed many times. Written as DNA, the CDR3 is TGTGCCAGCAGCCGGACTAGCGGGAGTGCCGAGCAGTACTTC. Its translation: CASSRTSGSAEQYF. The V call is TRBV7-2, the J call TRBJ2-7, with 13 nucleotides matching TRBD2. This CDR3 region has 14 residues. V was pared by 5 bases and J by 6 bases, with 4 bases of the junction left unmatched. Germline V gene sequence: CDR1 SGHTA, CDR2 FQGNSA.